These 13 T cell receptor beta chains share one sample of origin, sequenced in a study of vaccination and CD4 T cells after COVID-19. With the Oncomine TCR Beta short-read assay, DNA from cultured CD4+ T cells was sequenced. MiXCR, run by TCRdb on the PCR reads, gives a single entry per CDR3 protein. The sample gives about 29,000 distinct CDR3 sequences, about 60% of which show up once; 17% is in the top ten. The antigens these receptors bind are not known. Described treatment: roughly 10-day PBMC culture with coronavirus spike peptide pools or control peptides (ViraFEST assay). The sequencing here drew on CD4+ T cells from blood, cultured in vitro, taken after SARS-CoV-2 vaccination. The receptors here all came from a human donor who received a COVID-19 vaccine.

The gene calls are TRBV20-1 and TRBJ1-2, with D perhaps matching TRBD1 (6 bases). V was shortened by 7 bases and J by 7 bases, with 22 bases between the two germline ends. Per the germline V gene, CDR1 is DFQATT and CDR2 is SNEGSKA (reference sequence). The CDR3 sequence is 14 residues long. This CDR3 reads CSGKRGGSVSGYTF. CDR3 coding DNA: TGCAGTGGAAAGAGGGGGGGATCGGTGAGTGGCTACACCTTC.

The chain recombines TRBV19 with TRBJ1-5, with 8 positions matching TRBD1. V lost 1 base to trimming and J lost 6 bases; unmatched junction nucleotides: 5. CDR3 length: 15 residues. In germline, CDR1 is LNHDA, CDR2 SQIVND (reference sequence). CDR3 amino acids: CASSIGAGGSQPQHF. CDR3 nucleotides: TGTGCCAGTAGTATAGGTGCAGGGGGCAGTCAGCCCCAGCATTTT.

V usage is TRBV20-1 and J usage is TRBJ2-3; maybe TRBD1 (5 bases). The germline V gene encodes CDR1 DFQATT and CDR2 SNEGSKA (reference sequence). Deletions cut 2 bases from V and 0 bases from J, with 15 bases between. CDR3 length: 16 amino acids. The CDR3 coding sequence is TGCAGTGCTAGAAGTCAGGGCGCTCCAAGCACAGATACGCAGTATTTT. Its protein product is CSARSQGAPSTDTQYF.

The rearrangement links TRBV20-1 to TRBJ1-2; no reliable D call. The CDR3 totals 13 residues. Germline V CDR1 and CDR2: DFQATT, SNEGSKA (reference sequence). V gave up 4 bases and J gave up 0 bases, with 9 bases separating them. CDR3 region: CSAKSQANYGYTF. The CDR3 DNA sequence: TGCAGTGCTAAGTCCCAAGCTAACTATGGCTACACCTTC.

The J gene is TRBJ2-1, the V gene TRBV20-1, with 7 nucleotides matching TRBD2. This CDR3 spans 15 amino acids. The V and J ends lost 2 bases and 7 bases, in that order; junction bases with no gene match: 11. Looked up from germline, CDR1 is DFQATT and CDR2 is SNEGSKA (reference sequence). The CDR3 DNA follows: TGCAGTGCTAGACTCCTCAGCGGGGCAGGGAATGAGCAGTTCTTC. It is translated as CSARLLSGAGNEQFF.

V gene TRBV20-1 combines with J gene TRBJ2-7; 11 bases are shared with TRBD2. V shed 0 bases and J 4 bases; nucleotides not matched to a gene: 5. Germline V lookup: CDR1 DFQATT, CDR2 SNEGSKA (reference sequence). This CDR3 is built from 15 residues. In nucleotides, the CDR3 is TGCAGTGCTAGAGATACTAGCGGGGGATTATACGAGCAGTACTTC. Its translation is CSARDTSGGLYEQYF.

This clonotype occurred once. The rearrangement uses TRBV19 and TRBJ1-1; D uncertain. The V gene's germline CDR1 is LNHDA and CDR2 SQIVND (reference sequence). The V gene lost 1 base and the J gene lost 8 bases, with 17 bases spanning the gap. CDR3 size: 15 residues. CDR3 sequence reads: CASSIGFGLAPEAFF. The DNA for the CDR3 is TGTGCCAGTAGTATAGGGTTCGGATTAGCGCCGGAAGCTTTCTTT. Drawing the rest from reference TRBV19 and TRBJ1-1, the complete variable domain is DGGITQSPKYLFRKEGQNVTLSCEQNLNHDAMYWYRQDPGQGLRLIYYSQIVNDFQKGDIAEGYSVSREKKESFPLTVTSAQKNPTAFYLCASSIGFGLAPEAFFGQGTRLTVV.

This clonotype was found a few times. The J gene is TRBJ1-5, the V gene TRBV6-1; D remains unclear. Germline V gene lookup returns CDR1 MNHNS and CDR2 SASEGT. This CDR3 spans 15 amino acids. Trimming pared 2 bases from V and 0 bases from J, leaving 8 bases between. CDR3 amino acids: CASSEWGYSNQPQHF. CDR3 nucleotides: TGTGCCAGCAGTGAATGGGGTTATAGCAATCAGCCCCAGCATTTT.

In this sample, this clonotype turned up a few times. The chain uses TRBV11-3 and TRBJ2-5; D unclear. This CDR3 spans 17 amino acids. V lost 1 base, J lost 5 bases, and 20 bases lay in between. Germline-derived CDR1 and CDR2 are SGHNT and YENEEA. In DNA form, the CDR3 reads TGTGCCAGCAGCTTAGGCAGGCGGCCCCTGTATGAGGAGACCCAGTACTTC. This translates into CASSLGRRPLYEETQYF.

This clonotype was detected only a few times. This chain joins TRBV20-1 and TRBJ1-6; D perhaps matches TRBD1 (6 bases). The germline V and J ends were trimmed by 4 bases and 6 bases, with 16 bases remaining between them. CDR3 length: 15 residues. Germline assignment: CDR1 DFQATT and CDR2 SNEGSKA (reference sequence). This CDR3 reads CSAKQGPSVNSPLHF. The CDR3 DNA reads TGCAGTGCTAAGCAGGGGCCCTCAGTTAATTCACCCCTCCACTTT.

The chain employs TRBV10-2 and TRBJ1-5; 8 bases are shared with TRBD1. The junction had 2 bases not matched to a gene; V was cut back by 2 bases and J by 2 bases. Per the germline V gene, CDR1 is WSHSY and CDR2 is SAAADI. The CDR3 has 15 amino acids. This CDR3 reads CASSEGQGGNQPQHF. For the CDR3, the DNA is TGCGCCAGCAGTGAGGGACAGGGTGGCAATCAGCCCCAGCATTTT.

This clonotype was seen a handful of times. The chain combines TRBV20-1 with TRBJ1-5, with 8 bases identical to TRBD1. With V trimmed by 2 bases and J by 0 bases, 6 bases remained unmatched. This CDR3 comprises 16 residues. Germline-derived CDR1 and CDR2 are DFQATT and SNEGSKA (reference sequence). The CDR3 protein is CSARLGTGPSNQPQHF. The CDR3 nucleotides read TGCAGTGCTAGACTTGGGACAGGCCCTAGCAATCAGCCCCAGCATTTT.

V gene TRBV11-3 combines with J gene TRBJ2-1, with TRBD2 matching over 9 bases. The J segment lost 4 bases and the V segment lost 1 base, leaving 2 bases of the junction unmatched. This CDR3 has 15 residues. Germline V gene lookup returns CDR1 SGHNT and CDR2 YENEEA. CDR3 loop: CASSLGLAGYNEQFF. CDR3 nucleotides: TGTGCCAGCAGCTTAGGGCTAGCGGGGTACAATGAGCAGTTCTTC.